This T cell receptor beta chain was documented in a study of T-cell memory formation after mild COVID-19. Regarding the study as a whole: Some responding clones appeared in pre-infection memory, suggesting cross-reactive memory joined.

MiXCR, run by TCRdb on the 5' RACE reads, gives a single entry per CDR3 protein. The table has roughly 50,000 distinct CDR3 sequences, 9.5% seen once. To note about this clonotype: Antigen specificity is unknown.

Germline V lookup: CDR1 MDHEN, CDR2 SYDVKM. Trimming took off 5 bases at V and 4 bases at J, with 11 bases between the two ends. CDR3 length: 13 amino acids. The source of this sequence is a man in his late teens or twenties who had mild COVID-19 (a few samples of this study predate the infection). Cell type and time point are not known. The V gene is TRBV28, the J gene TRBJ1-2; D perhaps matches TRBD1 (5 bases). Sequenced sample: PBMCs or a T cell subset sorted from them (not recorded which). In DNA, the CDR3 is TGTGCCAGCAGTCCTCCAGGGATCTATGGCTACACCTTC. Translated: CASSPPGIYGYTF.